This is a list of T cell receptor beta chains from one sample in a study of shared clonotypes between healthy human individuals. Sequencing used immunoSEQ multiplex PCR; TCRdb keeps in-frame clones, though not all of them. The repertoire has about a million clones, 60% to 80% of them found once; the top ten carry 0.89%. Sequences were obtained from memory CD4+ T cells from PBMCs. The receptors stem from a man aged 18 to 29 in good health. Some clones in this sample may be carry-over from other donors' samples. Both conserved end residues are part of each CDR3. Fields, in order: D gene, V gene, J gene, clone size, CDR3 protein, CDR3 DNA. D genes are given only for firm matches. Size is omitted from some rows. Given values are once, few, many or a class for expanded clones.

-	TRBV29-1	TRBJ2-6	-	CSVSVGLSSGANVLTF	TGCAGCGTTTCTGTCGGACTGAGCTCTGGGGCCAACGTCCTGACTTTC
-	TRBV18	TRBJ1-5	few	CASSLSGPSNQPQHF	TGTGCCAGCTCACTTTCCGGGCCTAGCAATCAGCCCCAGCATTTT
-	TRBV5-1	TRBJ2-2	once	CASSLAPFELFF	TGCGCCAGCAGCTTGGCCCCGTTTGAGCTGTTTTTT
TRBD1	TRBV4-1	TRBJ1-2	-	CASSLTGAQVIDGYTF	TGCGCCAGCAGTCTCACAGGGGCCCAAGTTATAGATGGATACACCTTC
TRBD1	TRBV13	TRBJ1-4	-	CASSPGGRGEKLFF	TGTGCCAGCAGCCCAGGGGGCAGGGGTGAAAAACTGTTTTTT
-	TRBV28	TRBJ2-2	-	CASSFGLGGQNTGELFF	TGTGCCAGCAGTTTTGGGTTGGGAGGCCAGAACACCGGGGAGCTGTTTTTT
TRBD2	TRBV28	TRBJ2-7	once	CASSFHIAGGGEQYF	TGTGCCAGCAGTTTTCATATAGCGGGAGGAGGCGAGCAGTACTTC
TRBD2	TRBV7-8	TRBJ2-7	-	CASSSVLGLAGNEQYF	TGTGCCAGCAGCTCAGTCCTGGGACTAGCGGGAAACGAGCAGTACTTC
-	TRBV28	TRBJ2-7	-	CASSWAGGVYEQYF	TGTGCCAGCAGTTGGGCTGGGGGAGTCTACGAGCAGTACTTC
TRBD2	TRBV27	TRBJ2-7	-	CASSLGTSPYTEQYF	TGTGCCAGCAGTTTAGGGACTAGTCCCTATACGGAACAGTACTTC
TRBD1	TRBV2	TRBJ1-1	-	CASSSRTGAEAFF	TGTGCCAGCAGTAGTCGGACAGGGGCTGAAGCTTTCTTT
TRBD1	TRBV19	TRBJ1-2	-	CASSSTGGAYGYTF	TGTGCCAGTAGTTCGACAGGGGGCGCCTATGGCTACACCTTC
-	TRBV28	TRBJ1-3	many	CASTRGGRNTIYF	TGTGCCAGCACCCGGGGGGGGAGAAACACCATATATTTT
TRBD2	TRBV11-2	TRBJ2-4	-	CASSLGGLAVAKNIQYF	TGTGCCAGCAGCTTAGGAGGACTAGCGGTAGCCAAAAACATTCAGTACTTC
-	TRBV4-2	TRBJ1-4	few	CASSQDKSNEKLFF	TGTGCCAGCAGCCAAGATAAGAGTAATGAAAAACTGTTTTTT
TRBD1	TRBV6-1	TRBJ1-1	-	CASRHQGDTEAFF	TGTGCCAGCAGACACCAGGGGGACACTGAAGCTTTCTTT
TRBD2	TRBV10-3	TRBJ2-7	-	CAITDASGRAGEQYF	TGTGCCATCACTGACGCCAGCGGGAGGGCGGGTGAGCAGTACTTC
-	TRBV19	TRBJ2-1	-	CASTEAGLYNEQFF	TGTGCCAGTACGGAGGCAGGTCTCTACAATGAGCAGTTCTTC
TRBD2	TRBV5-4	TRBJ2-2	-	CASSLSAGGNTGELFF	TGTGCCAGCAGCTTATCGGCGGGAGGGAACACCGGGGAGCTGTTTTTT
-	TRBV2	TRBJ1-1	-	CASNVARAGTEAFF	TGTGCCAGCAATGTAGCGAGGGCAGGCACTGAAGCTTTCTTT
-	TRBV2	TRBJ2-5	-	CASKVGETQYF	TGTGCCTCTAAAGTGGGGGAGACCCAGTACTTC
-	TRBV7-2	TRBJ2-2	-	CASSLGPQAFDTGELFF	TGTGCCAGCAGCTTAGGGCCTCAGGCCTTCGACACCGGGGAGCTGTTTTTT
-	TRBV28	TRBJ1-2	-	CASRGAPNYGYTF	TGTGCCAGCAGGGGGGCACCTAACTATGGCTACACCTTC
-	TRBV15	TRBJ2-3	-	CATSRDIVPTQYF	TGTGCCACCAGCAGAGATATAGTCCCTACGCAGTATTTT
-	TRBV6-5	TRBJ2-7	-	CASSYSGTTLYEQYF	TGTGCCAGCAGTTACTCCGGGACAACTCTCTACGAGCAGTACTTC
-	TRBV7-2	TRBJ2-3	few	CASSLNGVTSITDTQYF	TGTGCCAGCAGCTTAAACGGAGTAACCTCCATCACAGATACGCAGTATTTT
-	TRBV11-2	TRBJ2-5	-	CASSLGDHPTETQYF	TGTGCCAGCAGCCTGGGGGACCACCCGACGGAGACCCAGTACTTC
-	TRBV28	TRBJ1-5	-	CASTTFRGDPSEPQHF	TGTGCCAGCACCACCTTTAGGGGGGATCCGAGTGAGCCCCAGCATTTT
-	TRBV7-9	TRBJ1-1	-	CASSFVRDTEAFF	TGTGCCAGCAGCTTCGTCAGGGACACTGAAGCTTTCTTT
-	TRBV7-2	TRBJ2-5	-	CASSSRPWETQYF	TGTGCCAGCAGCTCCCGCCCCTGGGAGACCCAGTACTTC
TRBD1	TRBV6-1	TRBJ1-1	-	CASSKNRGVNTEAFF	TGTGCCAGCAGTAAAAACAGGGGTGTGAACACTGAAGCTTTCTTT
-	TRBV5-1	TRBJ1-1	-	CASSLGRNTEAFF	TGCGCCAGCAGCTTGGGGAGGAACACTGAAGCTTTCTTT
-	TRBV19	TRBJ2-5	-	CASSRRRGTQETQYF	TGTGCCAGTAGCCGTCGGAGGGGCACGCAAGAGACCCAGTACTTC
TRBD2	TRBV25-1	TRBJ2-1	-	CASSESGLAGGREQFF	TGTGCCAGCAGTGAATCTGGACTAGCGGGAGGGAGGGAGCAGTTCTTC
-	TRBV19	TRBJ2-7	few	CASSGTPYYEQYF	TGTGCCAGTAGCGGGACTCCTTATTACGAGCAGTACTTC
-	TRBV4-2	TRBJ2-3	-	CASSQVKSQDTQYF	TGTGCCAGCAGCCAAGTAAAAAGTCAAGATACGCAGTATTTT
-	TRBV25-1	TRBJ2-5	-	CASSGYSLALKTQYF	TGTGCCAGCAGTGGGTACAGTTTAGCGCTAAAGACCCAGTACTTC
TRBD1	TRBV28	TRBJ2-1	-	CASSPGTGVYNEQFF	TGTGCCAGCAGCCCCGGGACAGGGGTCTACAATGAGCAGTTCTTC
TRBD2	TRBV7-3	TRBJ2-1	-	CASSLAGDSYNEQFF	TGTGCCAGCAGCTTAGCGGGAGACTCCTACAATGAGCAGTTCTTC
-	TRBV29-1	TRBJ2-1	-	CSVGSGSGEQFF	TGCAGCGTTGGTTCGGGGTCGGGGGAGCAGTTCTTC
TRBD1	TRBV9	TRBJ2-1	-	CASSAVGGRNEQFF	TGTGCCAGCAGCGCAGTAGGGGGCCGTAATGAGCAGTTCTTC
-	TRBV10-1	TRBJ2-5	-	CASSESRDCQETQYF	TGCGCCAGCAGTGAGTCCCGAGACTGCCAAGAGACCCAGTACTTC
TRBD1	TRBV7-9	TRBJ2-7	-	CASSQDRDYEQYF	TGTGCCAGCAGCCAGGACAGGGATTACGAGCAGTACTTC
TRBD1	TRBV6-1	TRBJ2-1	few	CASIPPGQGVGGQFF	TGTGCCAGCATACCGCCGGGACAGGGGGTCGGGGGGCAGTTCTTC
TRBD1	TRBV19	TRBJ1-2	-	CASSTLPQGASGYTF	TGTGCCAGTAGTACCCTCCCACAGGGGGCGAGTGGCTACACCTTC
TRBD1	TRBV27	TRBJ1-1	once	CASSLNTGTAMLNTEAFF	TGTGCCAGCAGCCTAAATACCGGGACAGCTATGCTGAACACTGAAGCTTTCTTT
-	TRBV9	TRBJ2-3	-	CASSAREPDTQYF	TGTGCCAGCAGCGCCCGCGAGCCAGATACGCAGTATTTT
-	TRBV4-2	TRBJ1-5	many	CASSPGDGNQPQHF	TGTGCCAGCAGCCCCGGGGACGGAAATCAGCCCCAGCATTTT
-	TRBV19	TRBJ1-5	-	CASSIRRGGQPQHF	TGTGCCAGTAGTATTCGAAGGGGCGGTCAGCCCCAGCATTTT
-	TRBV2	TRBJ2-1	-	CASSVGQHNEQFF	TGTGCCAGCAGTGTGGGTCAGCACAATGAGCAGTTCTTC
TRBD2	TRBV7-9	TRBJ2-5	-	CASSATSGRETQYF	TGTGCCAGCAGCGCGACTAGCGGGAGAGAGACCCAGTACTTC
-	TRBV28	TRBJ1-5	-	CASTSPSGNQPQHF	TGTGCCAGCACCTCTCCCAGCGGCAATCAGCCCCAGCATTTT
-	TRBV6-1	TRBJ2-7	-	CASRTSGPREQYF	TGTGCCAGCAGGACTAGTGGCCCTCGAGAGCAGTACTTC
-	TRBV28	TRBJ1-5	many	CASSISTQPQHF	TGTGCCAGCAGTATCTCAACTCAGCCCCAGCATTTT
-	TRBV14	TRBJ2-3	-	CASSLWGTDTQYF	TGTGCCAGCAGCCTTTGGGGAACAGATACGCAGTATTTT
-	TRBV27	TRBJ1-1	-	CASSFTRVGNTEAFF	TGTGCCAGCAGTTTCACCAGGGTGGGGAACACTGAAGCTTTCTTT
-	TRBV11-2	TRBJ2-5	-	CASSLEAGPQETQYF	TGTGCCAGCAGCTTAGAAGCGGGTCCACAAGAGACCCAGTACTTC
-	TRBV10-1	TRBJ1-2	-	CARRKTYGYTF	TGCGCCAGGCGAAAGACCTATGGCTACACCTTC